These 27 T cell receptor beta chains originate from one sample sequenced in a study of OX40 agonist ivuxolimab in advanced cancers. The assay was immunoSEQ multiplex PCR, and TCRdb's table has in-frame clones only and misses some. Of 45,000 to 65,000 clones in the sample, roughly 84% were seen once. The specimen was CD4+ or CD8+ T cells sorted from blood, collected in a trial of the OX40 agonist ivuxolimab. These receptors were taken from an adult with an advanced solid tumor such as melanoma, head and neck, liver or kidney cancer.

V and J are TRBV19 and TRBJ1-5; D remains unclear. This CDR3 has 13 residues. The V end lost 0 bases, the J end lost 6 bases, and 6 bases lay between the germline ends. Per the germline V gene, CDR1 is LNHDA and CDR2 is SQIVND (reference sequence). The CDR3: CASSIDRVQPQHF. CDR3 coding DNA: TGTGCCAGTAGTATAGATCGGGTTCAGCCCCAGCATTTT.

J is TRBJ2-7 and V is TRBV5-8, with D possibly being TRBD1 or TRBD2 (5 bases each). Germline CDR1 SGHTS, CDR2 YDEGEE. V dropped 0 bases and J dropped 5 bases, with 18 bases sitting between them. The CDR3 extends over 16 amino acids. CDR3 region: CASSLGIGTAVNEQYF. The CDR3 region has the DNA TGTGCCAGCAGCTTGGGTATCGGGACGGCGGTGAACGAGCAGTACTTC.

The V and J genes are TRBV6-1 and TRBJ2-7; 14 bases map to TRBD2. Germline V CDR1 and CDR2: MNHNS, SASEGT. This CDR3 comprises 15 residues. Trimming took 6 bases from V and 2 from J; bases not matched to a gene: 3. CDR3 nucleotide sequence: TGTGCCAGCAGGGGACTAGCGGGAGACCCCTACGAGCAGTACTTC. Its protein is CASRGLAGDPYEQYF.

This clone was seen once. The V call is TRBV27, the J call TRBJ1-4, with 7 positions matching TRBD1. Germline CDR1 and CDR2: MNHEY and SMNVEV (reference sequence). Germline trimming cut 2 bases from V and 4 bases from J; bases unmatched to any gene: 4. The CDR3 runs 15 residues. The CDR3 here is CASSLGTALNEKLFF. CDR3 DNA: TGTGCCAGCAGTTTAGGGACAGCCCTTAATGAAAAACTGTTTTTT.

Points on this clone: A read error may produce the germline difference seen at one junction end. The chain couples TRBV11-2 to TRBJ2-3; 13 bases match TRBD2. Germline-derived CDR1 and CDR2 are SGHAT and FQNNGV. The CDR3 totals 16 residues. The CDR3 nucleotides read TGTGCCAGCAGCCCCTCGCCCGGGACTAGCGGGACGAAGAGGGATTTT. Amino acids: CASSPSPGTSGTKRDF.

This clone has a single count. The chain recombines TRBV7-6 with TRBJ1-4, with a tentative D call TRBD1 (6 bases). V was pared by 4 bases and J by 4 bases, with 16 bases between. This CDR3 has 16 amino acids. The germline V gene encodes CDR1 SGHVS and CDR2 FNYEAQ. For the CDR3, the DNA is TGTGCCAGCAGCTCACTCTCTGGACAGCATAATGAAAAACTGTTTTTT. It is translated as CASSSLSGQHNEKLFF.

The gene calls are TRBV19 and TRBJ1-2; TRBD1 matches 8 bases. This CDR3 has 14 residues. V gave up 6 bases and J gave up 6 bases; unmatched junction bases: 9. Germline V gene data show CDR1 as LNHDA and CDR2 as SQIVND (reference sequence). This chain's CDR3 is CASRTPGQVDGYTF. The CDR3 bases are TGTGCCAGTAGAACCCCGGGACAGGTGGATGGCTACACCTTC. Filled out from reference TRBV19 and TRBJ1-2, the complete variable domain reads DGGITQSPKYLFRKEGQNVTLSCEQNLNHDAMYWYRQDPGQGLRLIYYSQIVNDFQKGDIAEGYSVSREKKESFPLTVTSAQKNPTAFYLCASRTPGQVDGYTFGSGTRLTVV.

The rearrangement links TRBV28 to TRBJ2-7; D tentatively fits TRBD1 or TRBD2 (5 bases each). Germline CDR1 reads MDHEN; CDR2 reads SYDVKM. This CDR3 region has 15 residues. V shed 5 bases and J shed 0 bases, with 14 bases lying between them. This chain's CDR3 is CASSTHGTVSYEQYF. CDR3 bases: TGTGCCAGCAGTACCCACGGGACGGTCTCCTACGAGCAGTACTTC. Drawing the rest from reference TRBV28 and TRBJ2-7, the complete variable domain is DVKVTQSSRYLVKRTGEKVFLECVQDMDHENMFWYRQDPGLGLRLIYFSYDVKMKEKGDIPEGYSVSREKKERFSLILESASTNQTSMYLCASSTHGTVSYEQYFGPGTRLTVT.

The CDR3 bases are TGTGCCAGCAGCCCGGGGACGGGAGAGACCCAGTACTTC. Its translation: CASSPGTGETQYF. The chain uses TRBV5-4 and TRBJ2-5, with D perhaps TRBD1 or TRBD2 (5 bases each). Germline CDR1 reads SGHNT; CDR2 reads YYREEE (reference sequence). This CDR3 contains 13 residues. The V and J ends lost 4 bases and 4 bases respectively, with 11 bases between them.

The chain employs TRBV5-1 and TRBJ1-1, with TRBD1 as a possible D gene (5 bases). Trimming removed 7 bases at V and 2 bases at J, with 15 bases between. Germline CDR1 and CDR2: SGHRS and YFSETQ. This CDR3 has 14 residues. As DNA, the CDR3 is TGCGCCAGCGACCCCGGGGCCCCAAACACTGAAGCTTTCTTT. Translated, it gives CASDPGAPNTEAFF. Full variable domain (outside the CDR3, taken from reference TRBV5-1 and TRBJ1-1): KAGVTQTPRYLIKTRGQQVTLSCSPISGHRSVSWYQQTPGQGLQFLFEYFSETQRNKGNFPGRFSGRQFSNSRSEMNVSTLELGDSALYLCASDPGAPNTEAFFGQGTRLTVV.

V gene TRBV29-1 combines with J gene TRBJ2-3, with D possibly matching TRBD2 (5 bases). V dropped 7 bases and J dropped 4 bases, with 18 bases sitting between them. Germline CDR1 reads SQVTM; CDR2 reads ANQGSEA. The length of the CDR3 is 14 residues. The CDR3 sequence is CSASGGWGADTQYF. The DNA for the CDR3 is TGCAGCGCGAGTGGCGGGTGGGGAGCAGATACGCAGTATTTT.

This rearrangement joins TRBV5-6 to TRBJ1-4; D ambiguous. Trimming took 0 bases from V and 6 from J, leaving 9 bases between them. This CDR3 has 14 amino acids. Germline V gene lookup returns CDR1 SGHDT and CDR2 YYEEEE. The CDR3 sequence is CASSLAGVDEKLFF. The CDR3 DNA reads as TGTGCCAGCAGCTTGGCCGGGGTGGATGAAAAACTGTTTTTT.

In DNA form, the CDR3 reads TGTGCCAGCAGTTACGGGCCCGGGCAGGCAGATACGCAGTATTTT. It codes for CASSYGPGQADTQYF. This sequence joins TRBV6-6 and TRBJ2-3; D is unresolved. The germline V gene has CDR1 MNHNY and CDR2 SVGAGI (reference sequence). The length of the CDR3 is 15 residues. Trimming shortened V by 2 bases and J by 4 bases, and 13 bases separated the two germline ends.

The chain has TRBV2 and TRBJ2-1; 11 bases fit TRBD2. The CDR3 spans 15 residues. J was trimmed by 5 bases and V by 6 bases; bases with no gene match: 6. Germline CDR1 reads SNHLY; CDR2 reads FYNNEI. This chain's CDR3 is CASRLAGGRHNEQFF. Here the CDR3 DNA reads TGTGCCAGCAGATTAGCGGGAGGGCGCCACAATGAGCAGTTCTTC.

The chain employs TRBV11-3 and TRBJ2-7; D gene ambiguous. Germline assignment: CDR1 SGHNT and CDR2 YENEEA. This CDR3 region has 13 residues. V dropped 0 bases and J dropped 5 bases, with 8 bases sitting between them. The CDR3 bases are TGTGCCAGCAGCTTAGATCGGTGGGACGAGCAGTACTTC. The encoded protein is CASSLDRWDEQYF.

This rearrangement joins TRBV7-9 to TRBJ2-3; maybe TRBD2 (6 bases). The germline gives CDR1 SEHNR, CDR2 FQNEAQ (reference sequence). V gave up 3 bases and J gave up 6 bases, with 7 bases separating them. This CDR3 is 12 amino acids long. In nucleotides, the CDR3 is TGTGCCAGCAGCTTCGCGGGGGATACGCAGTATTTT. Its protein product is CASSFAGDTQYF.

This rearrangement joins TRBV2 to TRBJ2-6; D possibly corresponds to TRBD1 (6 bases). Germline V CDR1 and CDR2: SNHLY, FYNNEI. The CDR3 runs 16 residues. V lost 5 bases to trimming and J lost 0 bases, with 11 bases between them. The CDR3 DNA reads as TGTGCCAGCAGTTCGACAGGCCCCTCTGGGGCCAACGTCCTGACTTTC. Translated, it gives CASSSTGPSGANVLTF. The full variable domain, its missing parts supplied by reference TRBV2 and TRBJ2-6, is EPEVTQTPSHQVTQMGQEVILRCVPISNHLYFYWYRQILGQKVEFLVSFYNNEISEKSEIFDDQFSVERPDGSNFTLKIRSTKLEDSAMYFCASSSTGPSGANVLTFGAGSRLTVL.

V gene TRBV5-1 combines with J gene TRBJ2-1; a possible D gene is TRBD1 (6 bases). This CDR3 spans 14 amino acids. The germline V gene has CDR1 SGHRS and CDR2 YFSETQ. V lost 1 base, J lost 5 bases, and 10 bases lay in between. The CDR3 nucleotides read TGCGCCAGCAGCTTGCCTAGGGGGAACAATGAGCAGTTCTTC. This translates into CASSLPRGNNEQFF.

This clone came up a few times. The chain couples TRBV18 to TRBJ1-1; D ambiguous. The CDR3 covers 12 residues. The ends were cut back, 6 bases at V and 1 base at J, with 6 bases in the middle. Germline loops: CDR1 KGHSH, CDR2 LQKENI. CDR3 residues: CASSARNTEAFF. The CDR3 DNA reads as TGTGCCAGCTCGGCGAGGAACACTGAAGCTTTCTTT.

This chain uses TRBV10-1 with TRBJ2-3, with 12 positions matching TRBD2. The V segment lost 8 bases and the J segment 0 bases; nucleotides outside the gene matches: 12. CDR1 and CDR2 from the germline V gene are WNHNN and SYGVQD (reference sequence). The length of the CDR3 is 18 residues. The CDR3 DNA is TGCGCCAGCGGCGGGACTAGCGGGCGCCACCCTAGCACAGATACGCAGTATTTT. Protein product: CASGGTSGRHPSTDTQYF.

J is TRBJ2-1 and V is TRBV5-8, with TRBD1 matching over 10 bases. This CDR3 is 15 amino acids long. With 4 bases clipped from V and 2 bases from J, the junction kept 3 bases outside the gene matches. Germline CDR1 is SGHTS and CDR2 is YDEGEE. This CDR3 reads CASSLGTGAYNEQFF. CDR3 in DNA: TGTGCCAGCAGCCTAGGGACAGGGGCCTACAATGAGCAGTTCTTC. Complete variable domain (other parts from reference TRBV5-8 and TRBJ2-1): EAGVTQSPTHLIKTRGQQATLRCSPISGHTSVYWYQQALGLGLQFLLWYDEGEERNRGNFPPRFSGRQFPNYSSELNVNALELEDSALYLCASSLGTGAYNEQFFGPGTRLTVL.

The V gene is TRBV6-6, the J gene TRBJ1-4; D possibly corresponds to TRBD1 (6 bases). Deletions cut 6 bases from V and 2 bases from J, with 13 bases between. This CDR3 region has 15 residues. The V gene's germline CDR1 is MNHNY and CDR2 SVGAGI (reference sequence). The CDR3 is CASSLQGLTNEKLFF. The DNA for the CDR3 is TGTGCCAGCAGCCTACAGGGCCTGACTAATGAAAAACTGTTTTTT.

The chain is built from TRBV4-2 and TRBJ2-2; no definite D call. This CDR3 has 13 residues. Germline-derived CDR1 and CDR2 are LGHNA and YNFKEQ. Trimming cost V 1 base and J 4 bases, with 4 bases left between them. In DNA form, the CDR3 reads TGTGCCAGCAGCCAAGGGGGCACCGGGGAGCTGTTTTTT. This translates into CASSQGGTGELFF.

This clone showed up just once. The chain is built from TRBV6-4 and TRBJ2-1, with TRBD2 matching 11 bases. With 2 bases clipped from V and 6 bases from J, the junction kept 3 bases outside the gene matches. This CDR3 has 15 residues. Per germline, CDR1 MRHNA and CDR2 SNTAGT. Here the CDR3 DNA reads TGTGCCAGCAGTGACGTAGCGGGAGGGCCCAATGAGCAGTTCTTC. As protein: CASSDVAGGPNEQFF.

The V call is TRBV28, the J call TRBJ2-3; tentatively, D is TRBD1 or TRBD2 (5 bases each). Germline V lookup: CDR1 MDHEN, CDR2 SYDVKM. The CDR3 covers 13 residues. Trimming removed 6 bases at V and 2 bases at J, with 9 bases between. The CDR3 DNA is TGTGCCAGCAGCACGGGACCCACAGATACGCAGTATTTT. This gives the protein CASSTGPTDTQYF.

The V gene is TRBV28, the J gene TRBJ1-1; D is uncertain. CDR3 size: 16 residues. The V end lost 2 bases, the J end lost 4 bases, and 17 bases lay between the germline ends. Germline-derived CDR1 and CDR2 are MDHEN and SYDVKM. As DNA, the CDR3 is TGTGCCAGCAGTTTAAGTCCGCCCGGCGAGCGCACTGAAGCTTTCTTT. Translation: CASSLSPPGERTEAFF.

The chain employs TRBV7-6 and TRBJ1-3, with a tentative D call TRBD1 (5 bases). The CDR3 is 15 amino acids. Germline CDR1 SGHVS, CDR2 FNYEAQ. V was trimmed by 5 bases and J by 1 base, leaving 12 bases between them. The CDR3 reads CASSPGTASGNTIYF. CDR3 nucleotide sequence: TGTGCCAGCAGCCCAGGGACGGCTTCTGGAAACACCATATATTTT.